Following are 6 T cell receptor beta chains from one sample sequenced in a study of OX40 agonist ivuxolimab in advanced cancers. Repertoires were generated with immunoSEQ multiplex PCR, while TCRdb's copy carries only in-frame clones and drops some. The sample contains tens of thousands of clones, 90% to 95% of which appear only once. The sequencing here drew on CD4+ or CD8+ T cells sorted from blood, taken in a trial of the OX40 agonist ivuxolimab. Receptors originate from an adult with an advanced solid tumor such as melanoma, head and neck, liver or kidney cancer.

The J gene is TRBJ2-3, the V gene TRBV5-1; 11 positions match TRBD2. CDR1 is SGHRS and CDR2 is YFSETQ in the germline V gene. With 0 bases clipped from V and 2 bases from J, the junction kept 5 bases outside the gene matches. This CDR3 region has 17 residues. The CDR3 region is CASSLVLAGGHTDTQYF. For the CDR3, the DNA is TGCGCCAGCAGCTTGGTTCTAGCGGGAGGCCACACAGATACGCAGTATTTT. The complete variable domain, with remaining parts taken from reference TRBV5-1 and TRBJ2-3, reads KAGVTQTPRYLIKTRGQQVTLSCSPISGHRSVSWYQQTPGQGLQFLFEYFSETQRNKGNFPGRFSGRQFSNSRSEMNVSTLELGDSALYLCASSLVLAGGHTDTQYFGPGTRLTVL.

V usage is TRBV2 and J usage is TRBJ1-4; no definite D call. V was cut by 7 bases and J by 8 bases, with 23 bases left in between. CDR3 length: 16 residues. Germline CDR1 SNHLY, CDR2 FYNNEI. CDR3 sequence reads: CASNRPLVNKGEKLFF. Here the CDR3 DNA reads TGTGCCAGCAATCGACCATTGGTTAATAAAGGGGAAAAACTGTTTTTT.

The J gene is TRBJ1-1, the V gene TRBV27, with D possibly TRBD1 on 6 matching bases. The CDR3 consists of 13 residues. Trimming stripped 4 bases from V and 7 bases from J, with 13 bases between. The germline CDR1 and CDR2 sequences are MNHEY and SMNVEV (reference sequence). This CDR3 reads CASSSAGGLEAFF. CDR3 coding DNA: TGTGCCAGCAGTTCTGCCGGGGGGCTTGAAGCTTTCTTT.

The genes are TRBV10-3 and TRBJ1-1; 7 bases fit TRBD1. CDR3 length equals 13 residues. CDR1 and CDR2 from the germline V gene are ENHRY and SYGVKD. After removal of 2 bases from V and 5 bases from J, the junction contained 2 bases not matched to a gene. The CDR3 DNA is TGTGCCATCAGTGAGGCAGGGGGAACTGAAGCTTTCTTT. Its protein product is CAISEAGGTEAFF.

The chain uses TRBV12-5 and TRBJ2-1; the D gene is possibly TRBD1 (5 bases). Trimming took off 0 bases at V and 7 bases at J, with 19 bases between the two ends. This CDR3 comprises 17 residues. Per the germline V gene, CDR1 is LGHNT and CDR2 is FRNRAP. The CDR3 nucleotides are TGTGCTAGTGGTTTGGTACCTCAGGGATTCGAGGCTAATGAGCAGTTCTTC. Its protein is CASGLVPQGFEANEQFF. Complete variable domain (other parts from reference TRBV12-5 and TRBJ2-1): DARVTQTPRHKVTEMGQEVTMRCQPILGHNTVFWYRQTMMQGLELLAYFRNRAPLDDSGMPKDRFSAEMPDATLATLKIQPSEPRDSAVYFCASGLVPQGFEANEQFFGPGTRLTVL.

The chain uses TRBV30 and TRBJ1-1, with 7 bases fitting TRBD1. This CDR3 has 12 amino acids. V gave up 5 bases and J gave up 1 base; unmatched junction bases: 1. From germline, CDR1 is GTSNPN and CDR2 SVGIG (reference sequence). The CDR3 sequence: CAWDRANTEAFF. The CDR3 DNA follows: TGTGCCTGGGACAGGGCGAACACTGAAGCTTTCTTT.